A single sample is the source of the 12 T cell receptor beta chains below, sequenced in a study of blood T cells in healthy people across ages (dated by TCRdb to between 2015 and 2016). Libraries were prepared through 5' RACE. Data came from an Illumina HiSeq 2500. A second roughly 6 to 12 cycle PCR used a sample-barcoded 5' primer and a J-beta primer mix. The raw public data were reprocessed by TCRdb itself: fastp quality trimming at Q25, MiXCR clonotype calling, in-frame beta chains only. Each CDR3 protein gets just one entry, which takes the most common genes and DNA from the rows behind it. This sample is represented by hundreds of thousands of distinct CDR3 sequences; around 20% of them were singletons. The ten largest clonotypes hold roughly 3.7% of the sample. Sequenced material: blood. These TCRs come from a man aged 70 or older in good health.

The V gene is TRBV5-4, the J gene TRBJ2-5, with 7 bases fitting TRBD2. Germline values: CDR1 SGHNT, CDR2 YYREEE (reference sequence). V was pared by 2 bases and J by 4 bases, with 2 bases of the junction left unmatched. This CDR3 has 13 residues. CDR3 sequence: CASSFAGVETQYF. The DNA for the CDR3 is TGTGCCAGCAGCTTTGCGGGAGTAGAGACCCAGTACTTC.

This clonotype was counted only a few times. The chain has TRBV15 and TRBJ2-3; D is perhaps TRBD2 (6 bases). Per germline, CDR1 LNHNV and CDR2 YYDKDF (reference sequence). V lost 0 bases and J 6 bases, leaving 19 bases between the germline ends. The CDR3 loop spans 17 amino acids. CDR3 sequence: CATSRDYMAASVDTQYF. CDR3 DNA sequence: TGTGCCACCAGCAGAGATTATATGGCGGCTAGCGTCGATACGCAGTATTTT.

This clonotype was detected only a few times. The CDR3 loop is CSAIANTGELFF. CDR3 coding DNA: TGCAGTGCGATCGCGAACACCGGGGAGCTGTTTTTT. This chain connects TRBV20-1 to TRBJ2-2; D is uncertain. The V end was cut by 6 bases, the J end by 0 bases, with 5 bases between. The CDR3 runs 12 residues. Germline V CDR1 and CDR2: DFQATT, SNEGSKA (reference sequence).

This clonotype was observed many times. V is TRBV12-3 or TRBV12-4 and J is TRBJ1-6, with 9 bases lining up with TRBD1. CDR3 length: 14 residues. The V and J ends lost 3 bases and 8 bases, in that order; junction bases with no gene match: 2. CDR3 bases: TGTGCCAGCAGTTTCGGACAGGGGCATTCACCCCTCCACTTT. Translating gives CASSFGQGHSPLHF.

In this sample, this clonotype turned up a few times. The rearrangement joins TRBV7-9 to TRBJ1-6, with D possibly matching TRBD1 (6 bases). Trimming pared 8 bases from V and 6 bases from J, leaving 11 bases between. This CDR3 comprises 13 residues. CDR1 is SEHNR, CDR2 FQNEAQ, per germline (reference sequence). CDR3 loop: CASGAGANSPLHF. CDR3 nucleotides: TGTGCCAGCGGAGCAGGGGCTAATTCACCCCTCCACTTT. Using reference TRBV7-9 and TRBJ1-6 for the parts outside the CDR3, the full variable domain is DTGVSQNPRHKITKRGQNVTFRCDPISEHNRLYWYRQTLGQGPEFLTYFQNEAQLEKSRLLSDRFSAERPKGSFSTLEIQRTEQGDSAMYLCASGAGANSPLHFGNGTRLTVT.

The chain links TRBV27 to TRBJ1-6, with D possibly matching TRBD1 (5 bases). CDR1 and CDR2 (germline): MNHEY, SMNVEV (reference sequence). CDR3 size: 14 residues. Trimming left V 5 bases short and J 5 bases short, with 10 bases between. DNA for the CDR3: TGTGCCAGCAGTAATCGACAGAATAATTCACCCCTCCACTTT. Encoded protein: CASSNRQNNSPLHF.

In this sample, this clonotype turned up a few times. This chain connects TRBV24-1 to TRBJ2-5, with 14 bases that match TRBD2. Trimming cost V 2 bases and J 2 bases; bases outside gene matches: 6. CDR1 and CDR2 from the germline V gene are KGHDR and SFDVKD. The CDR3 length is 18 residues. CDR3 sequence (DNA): TGTGCCACCAGTGATTCCCGTGGACTAGCGGGAGGACAAGAGACCCAGTACTTC. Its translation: CATSDSRGLAGGQETQYF.

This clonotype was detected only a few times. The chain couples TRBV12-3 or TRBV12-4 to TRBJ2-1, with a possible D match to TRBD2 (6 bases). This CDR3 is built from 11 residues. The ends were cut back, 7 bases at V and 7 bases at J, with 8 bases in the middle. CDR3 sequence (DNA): TGTGCCAGCACGGGGGTTAATGAGCAGTTCTTC. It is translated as CASTGVNEQFF.

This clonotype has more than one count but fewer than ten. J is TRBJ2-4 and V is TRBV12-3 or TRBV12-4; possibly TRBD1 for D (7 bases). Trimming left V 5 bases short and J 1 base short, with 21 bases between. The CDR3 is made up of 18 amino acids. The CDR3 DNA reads TGTGCCAGCAGTCCGATCAGACAGGGAGGAATGGCCAAAAACATTCAGTACTTC. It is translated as CASSPIRQGGMAKNIQYF.

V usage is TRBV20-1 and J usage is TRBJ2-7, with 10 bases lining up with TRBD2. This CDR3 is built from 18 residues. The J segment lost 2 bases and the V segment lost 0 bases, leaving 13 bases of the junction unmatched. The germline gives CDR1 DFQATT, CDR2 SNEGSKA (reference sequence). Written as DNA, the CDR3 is TGCAGTGCTAGAGATGGGCTAGCGGGAGCAAGTCCGACCTACGAGCAGTACTTC. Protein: CSARDGLAGASPTYEQYF.

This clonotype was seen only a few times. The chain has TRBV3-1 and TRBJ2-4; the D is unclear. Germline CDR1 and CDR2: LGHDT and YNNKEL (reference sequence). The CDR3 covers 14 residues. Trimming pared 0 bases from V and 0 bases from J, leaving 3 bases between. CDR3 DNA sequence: TGTGCCAGCAGCCAAGATATAGCCAAAAACATTCAGTACTTC. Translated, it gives CASSQDIAKNIQYF.

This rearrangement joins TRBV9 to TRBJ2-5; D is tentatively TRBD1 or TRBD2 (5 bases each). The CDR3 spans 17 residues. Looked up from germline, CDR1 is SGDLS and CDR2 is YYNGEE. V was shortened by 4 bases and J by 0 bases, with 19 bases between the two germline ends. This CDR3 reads CASSQDGAKVNQETQYF. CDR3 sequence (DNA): TGTGCCAGCAGCCAAGACGGGGCTAAAGTTAACCAAGAGACCCAGTACTTC.